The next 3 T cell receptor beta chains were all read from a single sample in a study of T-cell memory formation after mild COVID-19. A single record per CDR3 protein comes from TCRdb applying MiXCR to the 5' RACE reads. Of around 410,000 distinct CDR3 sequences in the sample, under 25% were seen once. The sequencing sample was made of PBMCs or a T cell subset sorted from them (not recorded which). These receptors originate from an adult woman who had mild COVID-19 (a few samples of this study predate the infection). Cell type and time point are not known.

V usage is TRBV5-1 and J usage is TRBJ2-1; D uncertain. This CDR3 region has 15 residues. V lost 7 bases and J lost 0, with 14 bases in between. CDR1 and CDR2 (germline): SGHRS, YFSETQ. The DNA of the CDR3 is TGCGCCAGCGCCCGGGCCGGGTTCTCCTACAATGAGCAGTTCTTC. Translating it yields CASARAGFSYNEQFF.

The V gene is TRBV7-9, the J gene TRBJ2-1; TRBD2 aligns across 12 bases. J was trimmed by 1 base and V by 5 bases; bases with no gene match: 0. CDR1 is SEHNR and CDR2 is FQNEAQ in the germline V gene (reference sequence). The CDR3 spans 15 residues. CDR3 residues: CASSTSGRSYNEQFF. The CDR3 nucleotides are TGTGCCAGCAGCACTAGCGGGAGGTCCTACAATGAGCAGTTCTTC.

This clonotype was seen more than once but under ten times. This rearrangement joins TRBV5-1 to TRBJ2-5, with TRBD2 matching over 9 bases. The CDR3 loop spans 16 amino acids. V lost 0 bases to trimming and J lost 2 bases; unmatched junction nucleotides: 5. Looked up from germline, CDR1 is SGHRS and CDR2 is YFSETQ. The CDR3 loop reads CASSLDGGGDQETQYF. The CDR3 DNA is TGCGCCAGCAGCTTGGATGGCGGGGGGGATCAAGAGACCCAGTACTTC.